Following are 27 T cell receptor beta chains from one sample sequenced in a study of shared clonotypes between healthy human individuals. Here immunoSEQ multiplex PCR was the method, and the copy in TCRdb shows in-frame clones only, minus some. The sample has some 2.4 million clones; 80% to 95% are singletons. Material for sequencing was naive CD4+ T cells from PBMCs. Subset: CD45RA+ positively selected. Receptor source: a man aged 18 to 30 in good health. Some clones in this sample may be carry-over from other donors' samples.

The chain joins TRBV2 to TRBJ1-4; weak D call: TRBD1 (5 bases). Germline V gene lookup returns CDR1 SNHLY and CDR2 FYNNEI. The CDR3 loop spans 15 amino acids. V was cut by 4 bases and J by 1 base, with 10 bases left in between. The CDR3 protein is CASSVAGLTNEKLFF. The CDR3, as DNA: TGTGCCAGCAGTGTCGCAGGGTTAACTAATGAAAAACTGTTTTTT.

The gene calls are TRBV7-3 and TRBJ2-1; TRBD2 agrees at 9 bases. The V segment lost 5 bases and the J segment 9 bases; nucleotides outside the gene matches: 11. Germline CDR1 SGHTA, CDR2 FQGTGA. This CDR3 is built from 15 residues. This chain's CDR3 is CASSPRVAGAGEQFF. The DNA for the CDR3 is TGTGCCAGCAGCCCCCGGGTAGCGGGAGCTGGTGAGCAGTTCTTC.

This chain connects TRBV25-1 to TRBJ2-7; the match to TRBD2 covers 7 bases. Germline V CDR1 and CDR2: MGHDK, SYGVNS. The CDR3 consists of 14 residues. Trimming cost V 4 bases and J 0 bases; bases outside gene matches: 3. For the CDR3, the DNA is TGTGCCAGCAGTGCACCTAGCGGCTCCTACGAGCAGTACTTC. It is translated as CASSAPSGSYEQYF.

With regard to this clone: A much larger clone differs by one base, so this may be a read error. The V and J genes are TRBV5-8 and TRBJ1-1; D not resolved. This CDR3 spans 13 amino acids. V was cut by 0 bases and J by 1 base, with 4 bases left in between. Germline assignment: CDR1 SGHTS and CDR2 YDEGEE. CDR3 amino acids: CASSLEGNTEAFF. The CDR3 DNA follows: TGTGCCAGCAGCTTGGAGGGGAACACTGAAGCTTTCTTT.

As concerns this clone: Other DNA sequences within the sample encode an identical CDR3. The rearrangement links TRBV5-1 to TRBJ1-1; 8 positions agree with TRBD1. J was trimmed by 1 base and V by 4 bases; bases with no gene match: 6. Germline lookup yields CDR1 SGHRS and CDR2 YFSETQ. CDR3 length: 15 amino acids. The CDR3 DNA reads as TGCGCCAGCAGCCTTACAGGGGGGAAGAACACTGAAGCTTTCTTT. This codes for CASSLTGGKNTEAFF.

Turning to this clone: Distinct nucleotide sequences in the sample also encode this CDR3. The rearrangement joins TRBV5-1 to TRBJ2-5, with 9 nucleotides matching TRBD1. Germline V lookup: CDR1 SGHRS, CDR2 YFSETQ. CDR3 size: 14 residues. After removal of 4 bases from V and 5 bases from J, the junction contained 6 bases not matched to a gene. The CDR3 DNA reads TGCGCCAGCAGCCCCGGGACAGGGCGGGAGACCCAGTACTTC. Translated: CASSPGTGRETQYF.

This chain joins TRBV5-1 and TRBJ2-3; 9 nucleotides line up with TRBD1. The CDR3 covers 18 residues. V was pared by 0 bases and J by 5 bases, with 13 bases of the junction left unmatched. Germline V gives CDR1 SGHRS, CDR2 YFSETQ. The CDR3 loop reads CASSLASGGQGKRDTQYF. Written as DNA, the CDR3 is TGCGCCAGCAGCTTGGCCTCTGGGGGACAGGGCAAGAGAGATACGCAGTATTTT.

The chain couples TRBV9 to TRBJ1-1, with D possibly being TRBD1 (5 bases). The germline V gene has CDR1 SGDLS and CDR2 YYNGEE. The CDR3 contains 16 residues. V lost 0 bases and J lost 1, with 13 bases in between. CDR3 loop: CASSVGLGTGNTEAFF. The CDR3 nucleotides read TGTGCCAGCAGCGTAGGTCTAGGGACGGGGAACACTGAAGCTTTCTTT.

This chain joins TRBV29-1 and TRBJ1-1; no definite D call. The V gene's germline CDR1 is SQVTM and CDR2 ANQGSEA. This CDR3 has 13 residues. Between the trimmed V and J ends, which lost 4 bases and 5 bases, there was a span of 14 bases. The CDR3 loop is CSVANPLRTEAFF. For the CDR3, the DNA is TGCAGCGTTGCAAATCCCCTAAGGACTGAAGCTTTCTTT. Variable domain in full (rest from reference TRBV29-1 and TRBJ1-1): SAVISQKPSRDICQRGTSLTIQCQVDSQVTMMFWYRQQPGQSLTLIATANQGSEATYESGFVIDKFPISRPNLTFSTLTVSNMSPEDSSIYLCSVANPLRTEAFFGQGTRLTVV.

The chain joins TRBV6-5 to TRBJ2-1; 7 bases agree with TRBD1. The CDR3 length is 14 residues. Losses at the gene ends were 6 bases for V and 9 bases for J; bases not matched to a gene: 11. Germline V gene lookup returns CDR1 MNHEY and CDR2 SVGAGI. The chain's CDR3 is CASSYGQVRSEQFF. DNA of the CDR3: TGTGCCAGCAGCTACGGACAGGTGAGGAGTGAGCAGTTCTTC.

The chain couples TRBV29-1 to TRBJ2-3; D remains ambiguous. CDR1 SQVTM and CDR2 ANQGSEA come from the germline V gene. The CDR3 loop spans 13 amino acids. The V end was cut by 1 base, the J end by 2 bases, with 7 bases between. In DNA, the CDR3 is TGCAGCGTTGAAGTCCTGAACACAGATACGCAGTATTTT. It translates to CSVEVLNTDTQYF.

The rearrangement links TRBV7-9 to TRBJ2-2; perhaps TRBD1 as D (5 bases). CDR1 and CDR2 (germline): SEHNR, FQNEAQ (reference sequence). This CDR3 is 14 amino acids long. The V gene lost 2 bases and the J gene lost 6 bases, with 10 bases spanning the gap. The CDR3 coding sequence is TGTGCCAGCAGCTTAATACCAGGGCCCGGGGAGCTGTTTTTT. Translating gives CASSLIPGPGELFF.

In this sample, this clone turned up a few times. Other DNA sequences within the sample encode an identical CDR3. J is TRBJ1-5 and V is TRBV28, with D uncertain. Germline CDR1 MDHEN, CDR2 SYDVKM. The CDR3 extends over 11 amino acids. Trimming shortened V by 5 bases and J by 7 bases, and 6 bases separated the two germline ends. The CDR3 sequence is CASSLGQPQHF. In DNA form, the CDR3 reads TGTGCCAGCAGTCTAGGACAGCCCCAGCATTTT.

Concerning this clone: The sample has other DNA sequences that encode this CDR3 too. V usage is TRBV5-1 and J usage is TRBJ1-2; the match to TRBD1 covers 8 bases. V lost 0 bases, J lost 4 bases, and 5 bases stayed unmatched. The CDR3 is 15 amino acids. The germline V gene encodes CDR1 SGHRS and CDR2 YFSETQ. CDR3 sequence: CASSLAGQGAYGYTF. CDR3 nucleotide sequence: TGCGCCAGCAGCTTGGCCGGACAGGGTGCCTATGGCTACACCTTC. The full variable domain, its missing parts supplied by reference TRBV5-1 and TRBJ1-2, is KAGVTQTPRYLIKTRGQQVTLSCSPISGHRSVSWYQQTPGQGLQFLFEYFSETQRNKGNFPGRFSGRQFSNSRSEMNVSTLELGDSALYLCASSLAGQGAYGYTFGSGTRLTVV.

A single count supports this clone. The chain recombines TRBV5-1 with TRBJ2-2; TRBD1 agrees at 9 bases. Per the germline V gene, CDR1 is SGHRS and CDR2 is YFSETQ. The CDR3 extends over 13 amino acids. The V gene end was trimmed by 7 bases and the J gene end by 6 bases; junction bases not matched to a gene: 4. The CDR3 bases are TGCGCCAGCGGGACAGGGTCGCCCGGGGAGCTGTTTTTT. Translation: CASGTGSPGELFF.

V usage is TRBV4-1 and J usage is TRBJ2-1; D uncertain. The CDR3 runs to 14 residues. In germline, CDR1 is MGHRA, CDR2 YSYEKL. V dropped 0 bases and J dropped 7 bases, with 10 bases sitting between them. The CDR3 sequence: CASSQDISGNEQFF. DNA of the CDR3: TGCGCCAGCAGCCAAGATATATCCGGGAATGAGCAGTTCTTC.

The V gene is TRBV28, the J gene TRBJ1-5, with 7 bases that match TRBD1. This CDR3 region has 15 residues. Losses at the gene ends were 5 bases for V and 3 bases for J; bases not matched to a gene: 7. Germline CDR1 MDHEN, CDR2 SYDVKM. The CDR3 protein is CASSTTGQNNQPQHF. DNA of the CDR3: TGTGCCAGCAGTACTACGGGACAGAACAATCAGCCCCAGCATTTT. Full variable domain (outside the CDR3, taken from reference TRBV28 and TRBJ1-5): DVKVTQSSRYLVKRTGEKVFLECVQDMDHENMFWYRQDPGLGLRLIYFSYDVKMKEKGDIPEGYSVSREKKERFSLILESASTNQTSMYLCASSTTGQNNQPQHFGDGTRLSIL.

On this clone itself: Other DNA sequences in this sample translate to the same CDR3. The rearrangement links TRBV25-1 to TRBJ1-1; D not certain. V was cut by 6 bases and J by 3 bases, with 8 bases left in between. This CDR3 is 12 amino acids long. Germline assignment: CDR1 MGHDK and CDR2 SYGVNS. For the CDR3, the DNA is TGTGCCAGCAGAGACGGCTACACTGAAGCTTTCTTT. Protein: CASRDGYTEAFF.

The rearrangement links TRBV4-3 to TRBJ2-1; TRBD2 matches at 9 bases. CDR3 length: 14 amino acids. V lost 4 bases to trimming and J lost 10 bases; unmatched junction nucleotides: 8. Germline CDR1 is LGHNA and CDR2 is YSLEER. The CDR3 DNA is TGCGCCAGCAGCCCGGGACTAGCCCCCAGCGAGCAGTTCTTC. Its translation is CASSPGLAPSEQFF.

This chain uses TRBV5-1 with TRBJ1-1, with D perhaps TRBD1 (6 bases). CDR1 and CDR2 from the germline V gene are SGHRS and YFSETQ. CDR3 length: 15 residues. V lost 0 bases and J 0 bases, leaving 9 bases between the germline ends. CDR3 nucleotides: TGCGCCAGCAGCTTGGGGACAGTCATGAACACTGAAGCTTTCTTT. It translates to CASSLGTVMNTEAFF. The variable domain in full, completed from reference TRBV5-1 and TRBJ1-1, reads KAGVTQTPRYLIKTRGQQVTLSCSPISGHRSVSWYQQTPGQGLQFLFEYFSETQRNKGNFPGRFSGRQFSNSRSEMNVSTLELGDSALYLCASSLGTVMNTEAFFGQGTRLTVV.

This chain connects TRBV9 to TRBJ2-2; TRBD2 matches at 9 bases. In germline, CDR1 is SGDLS, CDR2 YYNGEE. V was pared by 0 bases and J by 0 bases, with 3 bases of the junction left unmatched. CDR3 length equals 17 residues. CDR3 DNA sequence: TGTGCCAGCAGCGTAGGTCCTAGCGGGGCGAACACCGGGGAGCTGTTTTTT. Translated, it gives CASSVGPSGANTGELFF. Full variable domain (outside the CDR3, taken from reference TRBV9 and TRBJ2-2): DSGVTQTPKHLITATGQRVTLRCSPRSGDLSVYWYQQSLDQGLQFLIQYYNGEERAKGNILERFSAQQFPDLHSELNLSSLELGDSALYFCASSVGPSGANTGELFFGEGSRLTVL.

V and J are TRBV6-1 and TRBJ1-1; the D is unclear. Between the trimmed V and J ends, which lost 7 bases and 0 bases, there was a span of 6 bases. CDR3 length: 12 amino acids. Germline-derived CDR1 and CDR2 are MNHNS and SASEGT. The chain's CDR3 is CASTRVNTEAFF. CDR3 DNA: TGTGCCAGCACTAGGGTGAACACTGAAGCTTTCTTT.

The chain combines TRBV10-3 with TRBJ2-1, with TRBD2 identical over 8 bases. This CDR3 comprises 16 residues. The V segment lost 3 bases and the J segment 7 bases; nucleotides outside the gene matches: 11. Germline loops: CDR1 ENHRY, CDR2 SYGVKD. The CDR3 loop is CAISEPTGTRPNEQFF. The CDR3 nucleotides are TGTGCCATCAGTGAACCAACCGGGACTAGACCGAATGAGCAGTTCTTC.

This sequence joins TRBV2 and TRBJ2-3; 9 positions agree with TRBD2. The trim removed 7 bases at V and 4 bases at J, leaving 15 bases unmatched. This CDR3 region has 17 residues. Germline V gene sequence: CDR1 SNHLY, CDR2 FYNNEI. CDR3 sequence (DNA): TGTGCCAGCATAGGATTGGCATCGACTAGCGGCGCAGATACGCAGTATTTT. Amino acids: CASIGLASTSGADTQYF.

Details on this clone: Other DNA sequences in the sample encode the same CDR3. This sequence joins TRBV7-3 and TRBJ2-1; no clear D. V was pared by 1 base and J by 0 bases, with 7 bases between. This CDR3 comprises 15 residues. Germline-derived CDR1 and CDR2 are SGHTA and FQGTGA. CDR3 nucleotides: TGTGCCAGCAGCTTAAGCGGTAGCTCCTACAATGAGCAGTTCTTC. Protein: CASSLSGSSYNEQFF.

This chain uses TRBV27 with TRBJ2-2; TRBD1 agrees at 10 bases. CDR1 is MNHEY and CDR2 is SMNVEV in the germline V gene (reference sequence). The CDR3 sequence is 17 residues long. V lost 0 bases, J lost 7 bases, and 8 bases stayed unmatched. The CDR3 DNA is TGTGCCAGCAGTTTATCGATGGGACAGGGGTGGGTCGGGGAGCTGTTTTTT. This codes for CASSLSMGQGWVGELFF.

V usage is TRBV27 and J usage is TRBJ1-2, with TRBD1 matching 7 bases. CDR1 is MNHEY and CDR2 is SMNVEV in the germline V gene (reference sequence). This CDR3 region has 13 residues. Trimming took 3 bases from V and 6 from J; bases not matched to a gene: 4. For the CDR3, the DNA is TGTGCCAGCAGTTTTAGAGGGGGCGATGGCTACACCTTC. As protein: CASSFRGGDGYTF.